A single T cell receptor (beta chain) is shown here with its context. The data originate from a study of PD-1 blockade in mismatch repair-deficient tumors. Clones were sequenced by immunoSEQ multiplex PCR, and TCRdb holds only the in-frame ones, with some missing. The sample has roughly 50,000 clones, more than 75% seen once; the top ten hold 2.5% to 4%. This CDR3 comprises 17 residues. V lost 1 base to trimming and J lost 1 base; unmatched junction nucleotides: 8. Germline CDR1 reads LGHNA; CDR2 reads YNFKEQ. This chain connects TRBV4-2 to TRBJ2-7; 9 bases match TRBD2. The clonotype was recovered from an adult with mismatch repair-deficient cancer. This material consisted of peripheral blood, taken 4 weeks after starting pembrolizumab. The CDR3 sequence: CASSQASGVGVSYEQYF. The CDR3 DNA is TGTGCCAGCAGCCAAGCTAGCGGGGTGGGGGTATCCTACGAGCAGTACTTC.